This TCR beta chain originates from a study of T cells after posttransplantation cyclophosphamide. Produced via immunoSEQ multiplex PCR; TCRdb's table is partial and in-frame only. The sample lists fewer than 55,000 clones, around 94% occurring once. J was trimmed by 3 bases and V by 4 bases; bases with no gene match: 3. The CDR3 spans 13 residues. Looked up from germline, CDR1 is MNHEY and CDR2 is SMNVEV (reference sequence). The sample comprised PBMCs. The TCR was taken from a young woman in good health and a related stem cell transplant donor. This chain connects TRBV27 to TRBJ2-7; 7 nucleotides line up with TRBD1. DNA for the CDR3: TGTGCCAGCAGTTCCGGGACAGTCTACGAGCAGTACTTC. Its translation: CASSSGTVYEQYF.